Shown below are 5 T cell receptor beta chains from a single sample sequenced in a study of cytomegalovirus exposure and HLA in healthy donors. Primers for the PCR totalled 60 Vbeta and 13 Jbeta. Only in-frame clones appear in the TCRdb table, and some are missing; sequencing was by immunoSEQ multiplex PCR. Its clone listing holds tens of thousands of clones. The sample consisted of PBMCs. Receptor source: a man aged 25-40 years in good health and CMV-seropositive.

V usage is TRBV10-3 and J usage is TRBJ1-2; 7 bases agree with TRBD1. Germline V gives CDR1 ENHRY, CDR2 SYGVKD. The CDR3 loop spans 16 amino acids. V lost 4 bases and J lost 4; bases outside the gene matches: 12. The CDR3 region has the DNA TGTGCCATCAGTGCGGGGGAAACGGGACAGCTCTATGGCTACACCTTC. It yields the protein CAISAGETGQLYGYTF.

This chain joins TRBV4-1 and TRBJ2-5; 10 positions match TRBD2. The V and J ends lost 2 bases and 4 bases, in that order; junction bases with no gene match: 7. Germline-derived CDR1 and CDR2 are MGHRA and YSYEKL. CDR3 length: 16 residues. The CDR3 region has the DNA TGCGCCAGCAGCCAATCTAGCGGGAGAAGAACAGAGACCCAGTACTTC. Its translation: CASSQSSGRRTETQYF.

This chain connects TRBV4-1 to TRBJ2-1; 11 bases are a match to TRBD2. V lost 4 bases, J lost 5 bases, and 4 bases stayed unmatched. Germline loops: CDR1 MGHRA, CDR2 YSYEKL. This CDR3 has 15 amino acids. CDR3 sequence (DNA): TGCGCCAGCAGCCTACTAGCGGGAGAAGACAATGAGCAGTTCTTC. It is translated as CASSLLAGEDNEQFF.

The chain joins TRBV6-6 to TRBJ2-5, with 9 bases that match TRBD1. Per germline, CDR1 MNHNY and CDR2 SVGAGI (reference sequence). Trimming removed 3 bases from V and 5 bases from J; junction bases left unmatched: 4. CDR3 length equals 14 residues. The CDR3 is CASSYTGGWETQYF. The CDR3 DNA is TGTGCCAGCAGTTATACAGGGGGCTGGGAGACCCAGTACTTC.

CDR3 region: CASSLGSSGDNEQFF. DNA of the CDR3: TGTGCCAGCAGCTTAGGTTCTAGCGGTGACAATGAGCAGTTCTTC. This chain joins TRBV13 and TRBJ2-1, with 7 bases fitting TRBD2. V trimming: 0 bases; J trimming: 5 bases; junction bases outside the gene matches: 4. This CDR3 has 15 residues. Germline CDR1 PRHDT, CDR2 FYEKMQ (reference sequence).